These 3 T cell receptor beta chains were all obtained from the same sample, sequenced in a study of naive and memory T cell subsets. The beta constant-region primer was an equimolar mix of two oligonucleotides covering TRBC1 and TRBC2. The ligated cDNA underwent four PCR rounds using SP2 and nested alpha and beta constant-region primers. One entry per CDR3 protein, called by TCRdb with MiXCR from the UMI-ligation and nested PCR reads. The sample includes over 65,000 distinct CDR3 sequences, approximately 9.2% of them seen just once. Sequencing input: naive CD8+ T cells from blood. These receptors were taken from a human donor in good health.

This clonotype was counted ten times or more. The V and J genes are TRBV6-1 and TRBJ2-7; 11 bases are a match to TRBD2. V shed 2 bases and J 4 bases; nucleotides not matched to a gene: 7. Germline V gene data show CDR1 as MNHNS and CDR2 as SASEGT. The CDR3 has 16 amino acids. The CDR3 DNA sequence: TGTGCCAGCAGTGAATTAGCGGGAGGGATAAAATACGAGCAGTACTTC. This translates into CASSELAGGIKYEQYF.

This clonotype was seen many times. The V gene is TRBV3-1, the J gene TRBJ2-3, with 10 bases aligning to TRBD2. Germline V gene data show CDR1 as LGHDT and CDR2 as YNNKEL (reference sequence). Trimming cost V 0 bases and J 4 bases; bases outside gene matches: 7. The CDR3 is 17 residues long. The CDR3 here is CASSQDLLAGEADTQYF. The CDR3 nucleotides read TGTGCCAGCAGCCAAGATCTTCTAGCGGGAGAAGCAGATACGCAGTATTTT.

This clonotype was seen at least ten times. The chain carries TRBV10-3 and TRBJ2-1; 8 bases agree with TRBD2. The CDR3 is 15 residues long. CDR1 and CDR2 (germline): ENHRY, SYGVKD. V shed 3 bases, J shed 0 bases, and the junction held 1 base outside the gene matches. The CDR3 is CAISDGRDSYNEQFF. As DNA, the CDR3 is TGTGCCATCAGTGACGGGAGGGACTCCTACAATGAGCAGTTCTTC.